This entry is about one T cell receptor (beta chain). The specificity of this receptor is unknown. No base quality values were provided; no much bigger clone lies one nucleotide off. Read against the paper, the sample's time point label means: progressive disease on ibrutinib. Roughly 2 micrograms of genomic DNA were extracted from cryopreserved PBMCs for TCR beta library preparation. Longitudinal blood samples from CLL patients on ibrutinib monotherapy underwent high-throughput TCR beta sequencing. The patients were enrolled in a single-center, open-label phase 2 trial of ibrutinib monotherapy. V is reduced by 0 bases and J by 0 bases, leaving a spacing of 14 bases between them. Including cysteine and phenylalanine, the CDR3 has 17 amino acids. CDR3 DNA is the only sequence kept; it has 51 bases, read in frame from the first base. Taken from the germline V gene, the CDR1 and CDR2 loops are SQVTM and ANQGSEA.

These data originate in a study of cytotoxic CD8 clonotypes in ibrutinib-treated CLL (dated by TCRdb to the early 2020s). Notes on the research overall: The cohort included around 15 treatment-naive and approximately twelve relapsed/refractory patients; 17 were IGHV unmutated. Responses were partial in around 24 patients and complete in 2; after median approximately 66 months follow-up, around 14 stayed in remission and roughly twelve progressed. The response samples were drawn at a median of roughly eleven months into treatment, with a range of about 6 to 36 months. An average of 255,043 productive templates and 94,082 productive rearrangements was obtained per sample. Longitudinal samples were available for about 30% of the 86 trial participants. Cryopreserved peripheral blood mononuclear cells were obtained prior to treatment, at the time of response, and at either disease progression or sustained remission. All remission and progressive disease samples were collected while patients were still receiving ibrutinib.

What the study reported, not specific to this receptor: Sampling times were not matched between sustained-remission and progressing patients, and lymph node repertoires were not studied. At baseline, clonality was higher than in age-matched healthy donors and showed a strong correlation with circulating CD8+ T-cell counts. Public clonotypes were found to be uncommon and were observed to contract or remain stable during treatment; the increase in clonality was shown to reflect expansion of private clonotypes at ibrutinib response. An increase in clonality was observed at ibrutinib response, with clonality remaining stable during sustained remission and falling back toward baseline at progression.

The goal of deep resolution MiSeq sequencing was a depth between 1 in 1 million and 1 in 200,000 T cells, and coverage averaged 10x per clonotype. TCR beta libraries were generated with the immunoSEQ hsTCRB Kit. The original methods were these. Data were analyzed with ImmunoSEQ Data Assistant and ImmunoSEQ Analyzer, with V, D and J genes assigned per IMGT definitions. Clonality, with values ranging from 0 to 1, was calculated as one minus the normalized Shannon entropy of productive rearrangement frequencies. Public clonotype analysis was restricted to overrepresented clonotypes comprising at least 0.05% of each patient's repertoire. Repertoires from thirteen age-matched healthy donors in immuneACCESS were used as clonality controls. The table comes from immuneACCESS by way of TCRdb, which keeps in-frame sequences with V and J called. Part of the clones is missing from these tables; in studies checked, under half for an unresolved V gene and the rest for unknown reasons. V and J calls and clone size are given by that table; D and trimming were obtained from the DNA. Within this sample are under 300,000 clones, with approximately 79% of them counted one time only. The leading ten clones occupy approximately 5.1% of the sample.

The receptor was derived from a human donor with chronic lymphocytic leukemia. The chain links TRBV29-1 with TRBJ1-4; a weak D assignment points to TRBD1 (6 bases agree). Sequenced here: PBMCs, sampled at disease progression, from a patient treated with ibrutinib. CDR3 region: CSVEDSTGTATNEKLFF. Read as DNA, the sequence is TGCAGCGTTGAAGATTCGACAGGTACTGCAACTAATGAAAAACTGTTTTTT.